This record looks at one TCR beta chain sequence and its context. Ten or more counts support this clonotype. No antigen is known for it. The input lacks base qualities; no much larger clone sits a single base away. The record originates from a study of T-cell reconstitution after alpha-beta-depleted transplantation in children (dated by TCRdb to the mid-2010s). With respect to the entire study: Using TCR repertoire profiling, the study followed T-cell immune reconstitution in a quantitative way in children after TCRalphabeta/CD19-depleted allogeneic hematopoietic cell transplantation.

Preparation of the library involved PCR. Data came from an Illumina HiSeq 2500. Molecular barcoding was employed in the preparation of TCR libraries, with unique molecular identifiers being used to normalize TCRbeta repertoire quantification. TCRdb applied fastp at Q25 and MiXCR to the public reads, then kept only in-frame beta chains. All rows with the same CDR3 protein become a single entry with the most common DNA and genes. The sample includes roughly 590,000 distinct CDR3 sequences, with roughly 17% observed a single time. In total, the top ten clones hold approximately 1.1% of the sample. V is cut by 1 base and J by 4 bases, and the space between the germline ends is 7 bases. The CDR3, cysteine through phenylalanine, is 12 amino acids long. Only the CDR3 DNA is retained, 36 bases long and in frame from the first base. CDR1 and CDR2, looked up from the germline V gene (reference sequence), are DFQATT and SNEGSKA.

The sequenced sample was PBMCs from the stem cell graft donor, obtained from the stem cell graft. The source of this sequence is a human donor who donated a stem cell graft to a child with acute myeloid leukemia. The rearranged chain carries TRBV20-1 and TRBJ1-2; TRBD1 could be the D gene, as 5 bases match. The nucleotide sequence reads TGCAGTGCTAGAGTCGGGGGCTATGGCTACACCTTC. This encodes CSARVGGYGYTF.